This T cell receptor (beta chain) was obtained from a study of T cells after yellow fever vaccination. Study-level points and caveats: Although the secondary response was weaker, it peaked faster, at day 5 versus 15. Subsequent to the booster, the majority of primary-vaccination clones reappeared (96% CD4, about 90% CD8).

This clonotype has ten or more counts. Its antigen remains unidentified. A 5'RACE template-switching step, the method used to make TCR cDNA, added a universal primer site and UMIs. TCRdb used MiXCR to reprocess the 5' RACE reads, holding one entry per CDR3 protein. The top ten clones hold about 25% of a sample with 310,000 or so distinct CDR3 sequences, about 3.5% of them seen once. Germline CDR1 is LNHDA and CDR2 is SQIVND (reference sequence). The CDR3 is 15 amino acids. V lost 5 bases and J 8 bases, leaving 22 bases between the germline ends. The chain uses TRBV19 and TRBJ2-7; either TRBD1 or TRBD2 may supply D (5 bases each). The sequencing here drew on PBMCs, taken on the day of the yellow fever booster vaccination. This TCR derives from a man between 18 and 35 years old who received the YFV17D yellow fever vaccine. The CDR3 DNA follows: TGTGCCAGTAGTTCCCTATCGGGACCGATAAGTAAGCAGTACGTC. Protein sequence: CASSSLSGPISKQYV.